This TCR beta chain was captured by sequencing in a study of blood T cell repertoires in COVID-19. Study information: Both acute and convalescent COVID-19 samples were obtained from the United States, Italy and Spain. PBMCs, B-cell-depleted T cells, or T cells provided the cDNA or gDNA that made up the material.

How the authors handled the data: Estimated nucleated cell counts came from reference gene primer amplification. Only in-frame clones appear in the TCRdb table, and some are missing; sequencing was by immunoSEQ multiplex PCR. That table gives V, J and clone size, and the DNA gave D and trimming. The data show about 100,000 clones, more than 85% seen once. Germline loops: CDR1 SNHLY, CDR2 FYNNEI. The trim removed 6 bases at V and 5 bases at J, leaving 7 bases unmatched. The CDR3 totals 15 residues. V gene TRBV2 combines with J gene TRBJ1-4, with 9 nucleotides matching TRBD1. The specimen was peripheral blood. The sequence was collected from a man aged 18 to 30 with acute or convalescent COVID-19. In nucleotides, the CDR3 is TGTGCCAGCAGGCCTGACAGGGGGAAGAATGAAAAACTGTTTTTT. It translates to CASRPDRGKNEKLFF.